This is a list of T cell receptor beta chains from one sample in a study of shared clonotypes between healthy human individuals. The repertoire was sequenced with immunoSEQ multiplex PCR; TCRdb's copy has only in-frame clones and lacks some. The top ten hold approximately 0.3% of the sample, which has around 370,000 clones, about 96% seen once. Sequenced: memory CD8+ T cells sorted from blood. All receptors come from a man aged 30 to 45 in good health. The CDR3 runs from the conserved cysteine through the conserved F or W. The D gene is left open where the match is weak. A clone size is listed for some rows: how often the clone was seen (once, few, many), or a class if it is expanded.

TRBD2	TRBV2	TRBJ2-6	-	TGTGCCAGCAGTGGACTAGCGGCCTCTGGGGCCAACGTCCTGACTTTC	CASSGLAASGANVLTF
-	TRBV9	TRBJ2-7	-	TGTGCCAGCAGCGTAGAAGCCCTTGGCGGCGGGCTTGACGAGCAGTACTTC	CASSVEALGGGLDEQYF
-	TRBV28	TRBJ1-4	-	TGTGCCAGCAGTCATCATGAAAAACTGTTTTTT	CASSHHEKLFF
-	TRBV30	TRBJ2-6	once	TGTGCCTGGAATCCTGGGGCCAACGTCCTGACTTTC	CAWNPGANVLTF
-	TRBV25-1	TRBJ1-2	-	TGTGCCGGGCTGGAGCGGACATCCTATGGCTACACCTTC	CAGLERTSYGYTF
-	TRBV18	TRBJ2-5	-	TGTGCCAGCTCACCTACCGGACAGGGAGGGCAAGAGACCCAGTACTTC	CASSPTGQGGQETQYF
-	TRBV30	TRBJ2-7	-	TGTGCCTGGAGTGGGGGGCGCCACGAGCAGTACTTC	CAWSGGRHEQYF
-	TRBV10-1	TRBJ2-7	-	TGCGCCAGCACCCGGCAGACCTACGAGCAGTACTTC	CASTRQTYEQYF
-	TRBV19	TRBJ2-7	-	TGTGCCAGTAGCTGGGCAGCCGCCTCCTACGAGCAGTACTTC	CASSWAAASYEQYF
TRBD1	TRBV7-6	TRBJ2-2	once	TGTGCCAGCAGCTGGACAGGGTCCGGGGAGCTGTTTTTT	CASSWTGSGELFF
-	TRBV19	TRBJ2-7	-	TGTGCCAGTAGTATAGGGGCGGCCTCCTACGAGCAGTACTTC	CASSIGAASYEQYF
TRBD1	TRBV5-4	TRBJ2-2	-	TGTGCCAGCAGCTTACAGGGGACATTCCTAACCGGGGAGCTGTTTTTT	CASSLQGTFLTGELFF
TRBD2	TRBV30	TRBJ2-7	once	TGTGCCTGGAGTGTCGTTTGGTCTAGCGGCTCCTACGAGCAGTACTTC	CAWSVVWSSGSYEQYF
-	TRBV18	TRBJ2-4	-	TGTGCCAGCTCACCACTATCGGGTCTATTGGGGAACATTCAGTACTTC	CASSPLSGLLGNIQYF
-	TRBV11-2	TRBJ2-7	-	TGTGCCAGCAGCTTAGGCCAGGGAAGAGAGCAGTACTTC	CASSLGQGREQYF
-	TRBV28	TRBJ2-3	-	TGTGCCAGCAGCGTGAGCGGGAGCACAGATACGCAGTATTTT	CASSVSGSTDTQYF
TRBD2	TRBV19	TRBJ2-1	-	TGTGCCAGTAGTACCAGCGGGAGCTCCTACAATGAGCAGTTCTTC	CASSTSGSSYNEQFF
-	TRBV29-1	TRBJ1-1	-	TGCAGCGTTGAAGTATCTGAAGCTTTCTTT	CSVEVSEAFF
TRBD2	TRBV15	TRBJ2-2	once	TGTGCCACCAGCAGAGGGGCGACGGGACTAGTGTTTGGGGAGCTGTTTTTT	CATSRGATGLVFGELFF
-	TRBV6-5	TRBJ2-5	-	TGTGCCAGCAGTTCGCAGGGGTGGCAAGAGACCCAGTACTTC	CASSSQGWQETQYF
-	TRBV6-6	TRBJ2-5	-	TGTGCCAGCAGTTACGGGGGGTTACAAGAGACCCAGTACTTC	CASSYGGLQETQYF
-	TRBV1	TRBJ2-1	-	TGCACCAGCAGCCAAGGTCTAGTCCAGAATGAGCAGTTCTTC	CTSSQGLVQNEQFF
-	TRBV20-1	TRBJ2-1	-	TGCAGTGCCCCTGGTAATGAGCAGTTCTTC	CSAPGNEQFF
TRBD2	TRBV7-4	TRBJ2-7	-	TGTGCCAGCAGCTCCGGGGGGACTAGCGGGATTACCTACGAGCAGTACTTC	CASSSGGTSGITYEQYF
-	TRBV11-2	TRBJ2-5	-	TGTGCCAGCAGCTACCATGAGACCCAGTACTTC	CASSYHETQYF
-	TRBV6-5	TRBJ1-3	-	TGTGCCAGCAGTTACTCTTCCCCCTGGTCTGGAAACACCATATATTTT	CASSYSSPWSGNTIYF
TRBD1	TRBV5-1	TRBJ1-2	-	TGCGCCAGCAGCATTGCCGGGACAGGACCTTATGGCTACACCTTC	CASSIAGTGPYGYTF
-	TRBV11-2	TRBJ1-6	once	TGTGCCAGCAGCTTAGAGCGGGGTCAGAGTTCACCCCTCCACTTT	CASSLERGQSSPLHF
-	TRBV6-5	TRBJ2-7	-	TGTGCCAGCAGCTCCGTCGGCTCCTACGAGCAGTACTTC	CASSSVGSYEQYF
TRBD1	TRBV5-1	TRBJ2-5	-	TGCGCCAGCGGAAGGACAGGCGAAGAGACCCAGTACTTC	CASGRTGEETQYF
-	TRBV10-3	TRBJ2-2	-	TGTGCCATCAGTGATAGAGGAGGGCCAAACACCGGGGAGCTGTTTTTT	CAISDRGGPNTGELFF
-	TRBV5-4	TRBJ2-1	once	TGTGCCAGCAGATTGTACCTAGCCGACTACAATGAGCAGTTCTTC	CASRLYLADYNEQFF
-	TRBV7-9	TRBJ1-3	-	TGTGCCAGCAGCTTAGCGACGGTAAACACCATATATTTT	CASSLATVNTIYF
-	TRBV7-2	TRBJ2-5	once	TGTGCCAGCAGCTTATCCATAGCGTGGGAGACCCAGTACTTC	CASSLSIAWETQYF
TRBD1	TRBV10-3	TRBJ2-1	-	TGTGCCATCAGTGACAGGGGGAATGAGCAGTTCTTC	CAISDRGNEQFF
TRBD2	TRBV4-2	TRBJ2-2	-	TGTGCCAGCCACTCTACCGGGAGGTCCACCGGGGAGCTGTTTTTT	CASHSTGRSTGELFF
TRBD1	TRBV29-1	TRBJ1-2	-	TGCAGCGTTGGGCCTCCGACAGGGGGCTTAGGGTATGGCTACACCTTC	CSVGPPTGGLGYGYTF
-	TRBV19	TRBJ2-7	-	TGTGCCAGTAGTACCGGGATTGGAACCTACGAGCAGTACTTC	CASSTGIGTYEQYF
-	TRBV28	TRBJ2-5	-	TGTGCCAGCAGTTTACAGGGAGAGACCCAGTACTTC	CASSLQGETQYF
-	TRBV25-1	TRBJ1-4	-	TGTGCCAGCAGTGAATTAGAGGGGGTTGGCGAAAAACTGTTTTTT	CASSELEGVGEKLFF
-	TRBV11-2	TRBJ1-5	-	TGTGCCAGCAGCTTAGGGGGGGAACAGCCCCAGCATTTT	CASSLGGEQPQHF
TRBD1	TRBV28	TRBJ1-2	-	TGTGCCAGCAGTTTCCCCACAGGGGTAGTGGGCTATGGCTACACCTTC	CASSFPTGVVGYGYTF
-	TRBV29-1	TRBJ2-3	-	TGCAGCGTTGAAGACAGAACAGATACGCAGTATTTT	CSVEDRTDTQYF
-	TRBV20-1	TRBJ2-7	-	TGCAGTGGGGTGAGCTCCTACGAGCAGTACTTC	CSGVSSYEQYF
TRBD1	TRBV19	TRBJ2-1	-	TGTGCCAGTAGTATTGGGGGACAGTACAATGAGCAGTTCTTC	CASSIGGQYNEQFF
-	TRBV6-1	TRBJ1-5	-	TGTGCCAGCAGAATCAATCAGCCCCAGCATTTT	CASRINQPQHF
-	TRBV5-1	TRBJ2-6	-	TGCGCCAGCAGCTTGGGAACCTCTGGGGCCAACGTCCTGACTTTC	CASSLGTSGANVLTF